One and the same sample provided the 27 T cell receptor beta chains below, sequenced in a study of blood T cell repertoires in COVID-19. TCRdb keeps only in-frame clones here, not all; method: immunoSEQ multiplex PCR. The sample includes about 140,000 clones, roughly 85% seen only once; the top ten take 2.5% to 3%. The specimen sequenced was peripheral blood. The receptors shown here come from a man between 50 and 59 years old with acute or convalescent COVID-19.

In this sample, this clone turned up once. The DNA for the CDR3 is TGTGCCACCAGTGCCCAACAGGGAGCCCAAGAGACCCAGTACTTC. Protein: CATSAQQGAQETQYF. The rearrangement uses TRBV24-1 and TRBJ2-5; tentative D call: TRBD1 (6 bases). Germline lookup yields CDR1 KGHDR and CDR2 SFDVKD. This CDR3 comprises 15 residues. Trimming removed 5 bases at V and 1 base at J, with 13 bases between.

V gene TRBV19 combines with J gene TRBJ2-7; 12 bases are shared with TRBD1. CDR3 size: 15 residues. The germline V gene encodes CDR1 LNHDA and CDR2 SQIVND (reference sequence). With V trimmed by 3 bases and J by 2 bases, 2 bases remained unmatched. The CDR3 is CASSIGDRGPYEQYF. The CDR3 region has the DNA TGTGCCAGTAGTATTGGGGACAGGGGGCCCTACGAGCAGTACTTC.

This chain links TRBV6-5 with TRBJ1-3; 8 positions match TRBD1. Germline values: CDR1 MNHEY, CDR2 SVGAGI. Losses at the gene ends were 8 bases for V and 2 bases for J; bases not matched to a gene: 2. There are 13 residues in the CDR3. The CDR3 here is CASDRGPGNTIYF. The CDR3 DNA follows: TGTGCCAGCGACAGGGGTCCTGGAAACACCATATATTTT.

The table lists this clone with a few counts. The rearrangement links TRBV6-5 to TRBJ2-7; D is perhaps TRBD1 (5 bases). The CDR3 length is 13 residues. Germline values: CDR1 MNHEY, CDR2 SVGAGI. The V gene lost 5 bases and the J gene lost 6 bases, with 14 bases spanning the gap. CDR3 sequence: CASSKTETGEQYF. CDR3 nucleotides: TGTGCCAGCAGTAAGACAGAGACGGGCGAGCAGTACTTC.

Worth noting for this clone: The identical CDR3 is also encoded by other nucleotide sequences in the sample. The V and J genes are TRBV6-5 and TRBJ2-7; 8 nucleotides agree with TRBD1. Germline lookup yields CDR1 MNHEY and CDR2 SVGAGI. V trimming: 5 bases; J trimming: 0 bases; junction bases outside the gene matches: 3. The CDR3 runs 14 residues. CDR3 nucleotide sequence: TGTGCCAGCAGTCCCGGACAGGGCTCCTACGAGCAGTACTTC. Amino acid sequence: CASSPGQGSYEQYF.

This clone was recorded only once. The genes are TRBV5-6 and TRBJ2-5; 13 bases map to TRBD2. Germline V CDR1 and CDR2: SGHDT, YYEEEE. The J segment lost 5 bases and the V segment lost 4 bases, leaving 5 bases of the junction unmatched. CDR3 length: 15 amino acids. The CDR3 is CASSGLAGVQETQYF. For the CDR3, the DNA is TGTGCCAGCAGCGGACTAGCGGGGGTTCAGGAGACCCAGTACTTC.

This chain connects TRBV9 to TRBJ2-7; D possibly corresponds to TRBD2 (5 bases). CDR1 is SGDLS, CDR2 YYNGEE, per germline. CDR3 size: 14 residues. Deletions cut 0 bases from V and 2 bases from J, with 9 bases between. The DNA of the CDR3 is TGTGCCAGCAGCGTAGGAGGGATTACCTACGAGCAGTACTTC. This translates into CASSVGGITYEQYF.

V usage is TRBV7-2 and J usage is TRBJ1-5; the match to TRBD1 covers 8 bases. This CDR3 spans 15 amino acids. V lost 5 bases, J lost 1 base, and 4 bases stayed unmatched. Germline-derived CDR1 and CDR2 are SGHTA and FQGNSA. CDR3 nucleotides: TGTGCCAGCAGCCCAGGGGGCTCCAGCAATCAGCCCCAGCATTTT. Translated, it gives CASSPGGSSNQPQHF.

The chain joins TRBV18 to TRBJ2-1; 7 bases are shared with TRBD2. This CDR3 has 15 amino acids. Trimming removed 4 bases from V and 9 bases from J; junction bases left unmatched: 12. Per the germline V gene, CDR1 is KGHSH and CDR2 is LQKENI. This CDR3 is CASSHGTGGVSEQFF. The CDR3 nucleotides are TGTGCCAGCTCACACGGGACTGGGGGGGTCAGTGAGCAGTTCTTC.

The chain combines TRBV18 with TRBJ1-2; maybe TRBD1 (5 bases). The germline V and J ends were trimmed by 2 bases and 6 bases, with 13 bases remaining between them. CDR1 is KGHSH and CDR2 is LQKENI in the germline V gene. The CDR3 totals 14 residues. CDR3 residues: CASSPGRDGDGYTF. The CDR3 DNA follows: TGTGCCAGCTCACCAGGGAGGGACGGAGATGGCTACACCTTC.

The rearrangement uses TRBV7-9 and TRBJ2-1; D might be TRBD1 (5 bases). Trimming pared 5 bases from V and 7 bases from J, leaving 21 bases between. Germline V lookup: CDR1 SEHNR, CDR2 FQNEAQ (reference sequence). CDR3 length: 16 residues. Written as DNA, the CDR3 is TGTGCCAGCAGCCTTTTATTAGGCCAGGGTCAAAATGAGCAGTTCTTC. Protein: CASSLLLGQGQNEQFF.

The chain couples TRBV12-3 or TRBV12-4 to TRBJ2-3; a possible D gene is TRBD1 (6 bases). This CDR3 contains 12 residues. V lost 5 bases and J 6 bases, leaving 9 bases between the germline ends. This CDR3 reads CASSTTGDTQYF. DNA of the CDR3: TGTGCCAGCAGTACTACAGGGGATACGCAGTATTTT.

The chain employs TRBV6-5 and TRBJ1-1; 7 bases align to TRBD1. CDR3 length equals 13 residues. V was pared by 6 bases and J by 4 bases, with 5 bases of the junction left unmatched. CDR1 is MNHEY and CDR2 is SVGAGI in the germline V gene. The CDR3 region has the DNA TGTGCCAGCAGGCAGGGACAGCTCACTGAAGCTTTCTTT. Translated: CASRQGQLTEAFF.

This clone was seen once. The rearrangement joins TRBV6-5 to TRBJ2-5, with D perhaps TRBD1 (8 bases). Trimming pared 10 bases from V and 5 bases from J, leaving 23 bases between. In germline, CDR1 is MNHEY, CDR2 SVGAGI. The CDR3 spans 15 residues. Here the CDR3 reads CATRPLTGGGETQYF. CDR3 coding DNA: TGTGCCACCCGCCCCTTAACAGGGGGAGGGGAGACCCAGTACTTC.

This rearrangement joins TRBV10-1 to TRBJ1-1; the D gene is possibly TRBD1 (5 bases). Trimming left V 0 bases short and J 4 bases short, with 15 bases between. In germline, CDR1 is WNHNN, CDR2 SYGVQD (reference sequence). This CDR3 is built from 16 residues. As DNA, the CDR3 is TGCGCCAGCAGTGAGTCGTTCGGCAGGGAGGGCACTGAAGCTTTCTTT. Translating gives CASSESFGREGTEAFF.

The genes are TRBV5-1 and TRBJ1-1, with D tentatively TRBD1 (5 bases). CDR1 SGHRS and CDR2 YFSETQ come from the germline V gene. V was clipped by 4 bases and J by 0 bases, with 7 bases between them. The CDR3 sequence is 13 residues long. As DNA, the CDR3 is TGCGCCAGCAGCGTACAGGTGAACACTGAAGCTTTCTTT. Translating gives CASSVQVNTEAFF. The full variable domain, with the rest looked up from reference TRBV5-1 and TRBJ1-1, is KAGVTQTPRYLIKTRGQQVTLSCSPISGHRSVSWYQQTPGQGLQFLFEYFSETQRNKGNFPGRFSGRQFSNSRSEMNVSTLELGDSALYLCASSVQVNTEAFFGQGTRLTVV.

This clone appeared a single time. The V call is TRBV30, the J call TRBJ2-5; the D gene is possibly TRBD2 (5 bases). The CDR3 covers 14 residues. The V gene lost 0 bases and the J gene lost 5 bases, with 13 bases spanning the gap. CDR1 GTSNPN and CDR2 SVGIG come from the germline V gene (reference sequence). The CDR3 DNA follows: TGTGCCTGGAGTGTAGGAGCAGGCGGGGAGACCCAGTACTTC. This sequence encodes CAWSVGAGGETQYF.

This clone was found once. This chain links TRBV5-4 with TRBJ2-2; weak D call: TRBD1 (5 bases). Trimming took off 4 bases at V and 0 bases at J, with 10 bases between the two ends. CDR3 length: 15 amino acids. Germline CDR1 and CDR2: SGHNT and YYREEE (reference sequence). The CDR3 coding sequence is TGTGCCAGCAGCATGACAGCTGCGAACACCGGGGAGCTGTTTTTT. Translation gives CASSMTAANTGELFF.

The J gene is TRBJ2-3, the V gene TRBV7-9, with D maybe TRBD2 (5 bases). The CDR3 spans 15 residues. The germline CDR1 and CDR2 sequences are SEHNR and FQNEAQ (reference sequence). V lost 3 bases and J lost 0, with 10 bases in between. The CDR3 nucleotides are TGTGCCAGCAGCTTCTGGCGGGCTAGCACAGATACGCAGTATTTT. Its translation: CASSFWRASTDTQYF.

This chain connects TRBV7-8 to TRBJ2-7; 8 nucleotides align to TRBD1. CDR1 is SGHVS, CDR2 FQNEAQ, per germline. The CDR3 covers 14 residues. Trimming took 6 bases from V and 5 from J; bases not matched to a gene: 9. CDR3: CASSRTGPLDEQYF. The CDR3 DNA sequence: TGTGCCAGCAGTAGGACAGGGCCCTTAGACGAGCAGTACTTC.

The CDR3 DNA reads as TGTGCCAGCAGTCCCGCAGGGGGTAGGGCCGGGGAGCTGTTTTTT. Residues: CASSPAGGRAGELFF. The gene calls are TRBV27 and TRBJ2-2, with 7 bases fitting TRBD1. J gave up 6 bases and V 5 bases, and 9 bases lay outside the gene matches. There are 15 residues in the CDR3. CDR1 and CDR2 (germline): MNHEY, SMNVEV (reference sequence).

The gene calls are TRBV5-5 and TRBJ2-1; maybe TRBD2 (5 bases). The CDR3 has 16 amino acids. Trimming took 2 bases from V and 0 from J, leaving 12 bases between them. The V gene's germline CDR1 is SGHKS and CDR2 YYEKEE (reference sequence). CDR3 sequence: CASSFTDYGSYNEQFF. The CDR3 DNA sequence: TGTGCCAGCAGCTTTACCGACTACGGCTCCTACAATGAGCAGTTCTTC.

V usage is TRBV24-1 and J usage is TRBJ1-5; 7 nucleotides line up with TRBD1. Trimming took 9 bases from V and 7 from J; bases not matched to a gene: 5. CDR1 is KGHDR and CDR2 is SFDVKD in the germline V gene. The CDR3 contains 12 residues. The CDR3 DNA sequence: TGTGCCACCGGACAGGACTCCCAGCCCCAGCATTTT. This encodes CATGQDSQPQHF.

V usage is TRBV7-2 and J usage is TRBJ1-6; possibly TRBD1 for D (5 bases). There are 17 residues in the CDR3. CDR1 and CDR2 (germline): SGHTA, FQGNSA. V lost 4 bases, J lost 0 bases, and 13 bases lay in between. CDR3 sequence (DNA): TGTGCCAGCAGCTCCTGGACACAGAGCTCCTATAATTCACCCCTCCACTTT. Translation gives CASSSWTQSSYNSPLHF.

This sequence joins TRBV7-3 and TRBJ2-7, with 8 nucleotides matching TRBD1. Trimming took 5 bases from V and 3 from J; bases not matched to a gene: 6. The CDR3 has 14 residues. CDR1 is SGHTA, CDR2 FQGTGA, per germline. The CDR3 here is CASSKGDRGYEQYF. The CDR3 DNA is TGTGCCAGCAGCAAGGGAGACAGGGGCTACGAGCAGTACTTC.

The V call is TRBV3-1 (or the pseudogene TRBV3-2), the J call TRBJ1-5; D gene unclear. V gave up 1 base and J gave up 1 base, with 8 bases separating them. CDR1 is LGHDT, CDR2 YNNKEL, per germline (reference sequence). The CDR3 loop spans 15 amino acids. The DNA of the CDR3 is TGTGCCAGCAGCCAAGGTCCACAGAGCAATCAGCCCCAGCATTTT. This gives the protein CASSQGPQSNQPQHF.

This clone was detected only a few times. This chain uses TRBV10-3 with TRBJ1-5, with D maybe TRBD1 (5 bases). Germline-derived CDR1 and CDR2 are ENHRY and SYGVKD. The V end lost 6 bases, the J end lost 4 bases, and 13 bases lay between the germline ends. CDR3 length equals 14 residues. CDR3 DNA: TGTGCCATCAGGGGGGGTCAGGGAAATCAGCCCCAGCATTTT. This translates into CAIRGGQGNQPQHF.